The 26 T cell receptor beta chains given below trace back to one sample, sequenced in a study of shared clonotypes between healthy human individuals. Measured with immunoSEQ multiplex PCR; TCRdb has only the in-frame clones, and not every one. In the table there are fewer than 1.6 million clones, approximately 98.5% of which are singletons. The sample was naive CD4+ T cells sorted from blood. Subset noted: CD45RA+ positively selected. These receptors were collected from a man aged 30 to 45 in good health.

Written as DNA, the CDR3 is TGTGCCAGCAGTTTATGGGCGGGGAGCTCCTACAATGAGCAGTTCTTC. Protein: CASSLWAGSSYNEQFF. The rearrangement uses TRBV28 and TRBJ2-1; weak D call: TRBD2 (6 bases). Between the trimmed V and J ends, which lost 0 bases and 0 bases, there was a span of 9 bases. The V gene's germline CDR1 is MDHEN and CDR2 SYDVKM. This CDR3 spans 16 amino acids.

The DNA of the CDR3 is TGCAGCTTCCGAGGTGGAAACACCATATATTTT. Amino acids: CSFRGGNTIYF. The chain couples TRBV29-1 to TRBJ1-3; D remains unclear. CDR1 is SQVTM and CDR2 is ANQGSEA in the germline V gene. Trimming left V 8 bases short and J 3 bases short, with 8 bases between. The CDR3 is made up of 11 amino acids.

V gene TRBV14 combines with J gene TRBJ2-7; 12 bases align to TRBD1. CDR3 size: 15 residues. Germline CDR1 SGHDN, CDR2 FVKESK. The V segment lost 2 bases and the J segment 7 bases; nucleotides outside the gene matches: 6. The DNA of the CDR3 is TGTGCCAGCAGCCAACCGGGACAGGGGGCGCGAGAGCAGTACTTC. Translating it yields CASSQPGQGAREQYF.

This chain joins TRBV28 and TRBJ2-1; D is tentatively TRBD1 or TRBD2 (5 bases each). V lost 3 bases and J lost 4, with 10 bases in between. This CDR3 contains 14 residues. CDR1 is MDHEN and CDR2 is SYDVKM in the germline V gene. CDR3 coding DNA: TGTGCCAGCAGTTTTTGGGGGTTATACAATGAGCAGTTCTTC. This encodes CASSFWGLYNEQFF. The complete variable domain, with remaining parts taken from reference TRBV28 and TRBJ2-1, reads DVKVTQSSRYLVKRTGEKVFLECVQDMDHENMFWYRQDPGLGLRLIYFSYDVKMKEKGDIPEGYSVSREKKERFSLILESASTNQTSMYLCASSFWGLYNEQFFGPGTRLTVL.

The genes are TRBV19 and TRBJ2-5, with 8 positions matching TRBD2. V was pared by 5 bases and J by 5 bases, with 7 bases of the junction left unmatched. The CDR3 is 14 amino acids. Germline assignment: CDR1 LNHDA and CDR2 SQIVND (reference sequence). CDR3 coding DNA: TGTGCCAGTAGTCGAGCGGGAGTAGGGGAGACCCAGTACTTC. This translates into CASSRAGVGETQYF.

The chain recombines TRBV10-2 with TRBJ1-1, with 10 bases aligning to TRBD1. This CDR3 region has 13 residues. Germline trimming cut 10 bases from V and 2 bases from J; bases unmatched to any gene: 4. Germline V CDR1 and CDR2: WSHSY, SAAADI. CDR3 sequence reads: CATRQGANTEAFF. CDR3 sequence (DNA): TGCGCCACCCGACAGGGGGCTAACACTGAAGCTTTCTTT.

This sequence joins TRBV27 and TRBJ2-3; D may be TRBD2 (5 bases). Germline loops: CDR1 MNHEY, CDR2 SMNVEV (reference sequence). This CDR3 has 13 amino acids. V was cut by 6 bases and J by 5 bases, with 12 bases left in between. CDR3 residues: CASRPRTLDTQYF. CDR3 sequence (DNA): TGTGCCAGCAGACCCCGGACTTTAGATACGCAGTATTTT.

This chain joins TRBV11-3 and TRBJ2-7; D unresolved. The germline V gene has CDR1 SGHNT and CDR2 YENEEA. The CDR3 covers 13 residues. The V end lost 5 bases, the J end lost 3 bases, and 11 bases lay between the germline ends. CDR3 DNA: TGTGCCAGCAGCATCGGAGTAAGCTACGAGCAGTACTTC. It encodes CASSIGVSYEQYF.

This chain connects TRBV6-5 to TRBJ1-1; D gene unclear. This CDR3 comprises 11 residues. Trimming took 6 bases from V and 3 from J, leaving 5 bases between them. Germline V CDR1 and CDR2: MNHEY, SVGAGI. In nucleotides, the CDR3 is TGTGCCAGCAGGGTTGACACTGAAGCTTTCTTT. It yields the protein CASRVDTEAFF.

This chain uses TRBV10-3 with TRBJ2-2; D possibly uses TRBD1 or TRBD2 (5 bases each). CDR3 size: 16 residues. V dropped 8 bases and J dropped 2 bases, with 18 bases sitting between them. Looked up from germline, CDR1 is ENHRY and CDR2 is SYGVKD. The CDR3 nucleotides are TGTGCCATCCGCCGGGACGTTTACGGTAACACCGGGGAGCTGTTTTTT. Residues: CAIRRDVYGNTGELFF.

V gene TRBV28 combines with J gene TRBJ2-4, with D possibly called TRBD1 or TRBD2 (9 bases each). The CDR3 runs to 21 residues. CDR1 and CDR2 (germline): MDHEN, SYDVKM. V lost 8 bases to trimming and J lost 6 bases, with 38 bases between them. CDR3 sequence (DNA): TGTGCCAGCCGAGCATCGTACGGGGACAGGGCTCTAGCGGGGAAATTAAACATTCAGTACTTC. Translation gives CASRASYGDRALAGKLNIQYF.

The chain uses TRBV15 and TRBJ2-6; D may be TRBD2 (5 bases). The CDR3 runs 16 residues. V was trimmed by 1 base and J by 2 bases, leaving 9 bases between them. The germline CDR1 and CDR2 sequences are LNHNV and YYDKDF (reference sequence). The CDR3 loop reads CATSRVLGAGANVLTF. CDR3 DNA sequence: TGTGCCACCAGCAGAGTCCTCGGGGCTGGGGCCAACGTCCTGACTTTC. The entire variable domain, with the rest obtained from reference TRBV15 and TRBJ2-6, is as follows: DAMVIQNPRYQVTQFGKPVTLSCSQTLNHNVMYWYQQKSSQAPKLLFHYYDKDFNNEADTPDNFQSRRPNTSFCFLDIRSPGLGDTAMYLCATSRVLGAGANVLTFGAGSRLTVL.

This clone has only one observation. This chain links TRBV6-4 with TRBJ2-2; D is unresolved. This CDR3 region has 16 residues. Germline V CDR1 and CDR2: MRHNA, SNTAGT. Trimming left V 5 bases short and J 1 base short, with 14 bases between. CDR3 sequence reads: CASSHRASGNTGELFF. The CDR3 DNA reads TGTGCCAGCAGTCACCGGGCGAGTGGGAACACCGGGGAGCTGTTTTTT.

Here the CDR3 DNA reads TGTGCCAGCGGGCGTAGTACCTACGAGCAGTACTTC. It yields the protein CASGRSTYEQYF. The V and J genes are TRBV2 and TRBJ2-7; D unclear. V gave up 8 bases and J gave up 2 bases, with 10 bases separating them. The length of the CDR3 is 12 residues. Germline assignment: CDR1 SNHLY and CDR2 FYNNEI. The full variable domain, completed using reference TRBV2 and TRBJ2-7, is EPEVTQTPSHQVTQMGQEVILRCVPISNHLYFYWYRQILGQKVEFLVSFYNNEISEKSEIFDDQFSVERPDGSNFTLKIRSTKLEDSAMYFCASGRSTYEQYFGPGTRLTVT.

The chain uses TRBV9 and TRBJ2-1, with TRBD2 as a possible D gene (6 bases). The germline V gene has CDR1 SGDLS and CDR2 YYNGEE. Trimming cost V 3 bases and J 2 bases, with 12 bases left between them. The CDR3 runs 15 residues. DNA of the CDR3: TGTGCCAGCAGCGGGGCCAGCGGGCCCTACAATGAGCAGTTCTTC. This translates into CASSGASGPYNEQFF.

Remarks on this clone: The sample has other DNA sequences that encode this CDR3 too. The V and J genes are TRBV2 and TRBJ2-7, with D possibly TRBD1 on 6 matching bases. Trimming took off 6 bases at V and 3 bases at J, with 9 bases between the two ends. Germline V lookup: CDR1 SNHLY, CDR2 FYNNEI. This CDR3 is 12 amino acids long. In DNA form, the CDR3 reads TGTGCCAGCAGGCAGGGGAACTACGAGCAGTACTTC. As protein: CASRQGNYEQYF.

CDR3 protein: CSVERGEGRDTEAFF. The DNA for the CDR3 is TGCAGCGTTGAACGAGGGGAAGGAAGGGATACTGAAGCTTTCTTT. This chain connects TRBV29-1 to TRBJ1-1; maybe TRBD1 (5 bases). The ends were cut back, 2 bases at V and 5 bases at J, with 18 bases in the middle. CDR3 size: 15 residues. Germline loops: CDR1 SQVTM, CDR2 ANQGSEA.

The chain combines TRBV7-8 with TRBJ2-7; 8 positions agree with TRBD2. The CDR3 sequence is 14 residues long. J lost 0 bases, V lost 8 bases, and 6 bases had no gene match. Germline lookup yields CDR1 SGHVS and CDR2 FQNEAQ. CDR3 nucleotides: TGTGCCAGCGCCACTAGCGGTAGCTCCTACGAGCAGTACTTC. Its protein product is CASATSGSSYEQYF.

V is TRBV15 and J is TRBJ1-1; TRBD1 aligns across 8 bases. Germline values: CDR1 LNHNV, CDR2 YYDKDF (reference sequence). Trimming removed 5 bases from V and 7 bases from J; junction bases left unmatched: 9. This CDR3 region has 14 residues. The CDR3 sequence is CATSGRTGRLEAFF. CDR3 bases: TGTGCCACCAGCGGCCGGACAGGGAGACTTGAAGCTTTCTTT.

The chain combines TRBV5-5 with TRBJ2-2; no reliable D call. Germline V lookup: CDR1 SGHKS, CDR2 YYEKEE (reference sequence). The CDR3 consists of 15 residues. V gave up 4 bases and J gave up 1 base, with 11 bases separating them. CDR3 sequence reads: CASSIIARNTGELFF. CDR3 in DNA: TGTGCCAGCAGCATAATCGCAAGGAACACCGGGGAGCTGTTTTTT. Full variable domain (remainder filled in from reference TRBV5-5 and TRBJ2-2): DAGVTQSPTHLIKTRGQQVTLRCSPISGHKSVSWYQQVLGQGPQFIFQYYEKEERGRGNFPDRFSARQFPNYSSELNVNALLLGDSALYLCASSIIARNTGELFFGEGSRLTVL.

The chain recombines TRBV6-5 with TRBJ2-3, with 10 bases that match TRBD1. CDR1 is MNHEY and CDR2 is SVGAGI in the germline V gene. V shed 7 bases and J 6 bases; nucleotides not matched to a gene: 7. The CDR3 sequence is 14 residues long. The CDR3 DNA is TGTGCCAGCACCCGGGACAGGGGAGTGGATACGCAGTATTTT. This translates into CASTRDRGVDTQYF.

The rearrangement uses TRBV7-9 and TRBJ1-4, with TRBD1 matching over 10 bases. This CDR3 region has 16 residues. The V gene end was trimmed by 4 bases and the J gene end by 3 bases; junction bases not matched to a gene: 5. Germline values: CDR1 SEHNR, CDR2 FQNEAQ (reference sequence). The CDR3 is CASSSIGTGANEKLFF. The CDR3 DNA follows: TGTGCCAGCAGCTCAATAGGGACAGGGGCTAATGAAAAACTGTTTTTT.

V gene TRBV5-6 combines with J gene TRBJ2-1; possible D gene TRBD1, 6 bases. This CDR3 has 13 amino acids. V was pared by 4 bases and J by 10 bases, with 15 bases between. The germline V gene has CDR1 SGHDT and CDR2 YYEEEE. CDR3 sequence reads: CASSPLTGTEQFF. The CDR3 DNA follows: TGTGCCAGCAGCCCACTGACCGGGACAGAGCAGTTCTTC.

The chain links TRBV19 to TRBJ1-1; 8 nucleotides align to TRBD1. This CDR3 contains 12 residues. Germline values: CDR1 LNHDA, CDR2 SQIVND (reference sequence). V lost 7 bases to trimming and J lost 10 bases; unmatched junction nucleotides: 8. The CDR3 sequence: CASIDDRGAAFF. The CDR3 nucleotides are TGTGCCAGTATCGACGACAGGGGCGCAGCTTTCTTT.

The chain couples TRBV5-6 to TRBJ1-1; the match to TRBD1 covers 8 bases. J gave up 4 bases and V 7 bases, and 9 bases lay outside the gene matches. The CDR3 spans 14 residues. Germline-derived CDR1 and CDR2 are SGHDT and YYEEEE. DNA of the CDR3: TGTGCCAGCGGTTGGACAGGGTCTCGCACTGAAGCTTTCTTT. Translated, it gives CASGWTGSRTEAFF. The variable domain in full, with the rest retrieved from reference TRBV5-6 and TRBJ1-1, is DAGVTQSPTHLIKTRGQQVTLRCSPKSGHDTVSWYQQALGQGPQFIFQYYEEEERQRGNFPDRFSGHQFPNYSSELNVNALLLGDSALYLCASGWTGSRTEAFFGQGTRLTVV.

The chain uses TRBV18 and TRBJ1-4; D is unresolved. CDR3 length: 14 amino acids. CDR1 and CDR2 (germline): KGHSH, LQKENI. V lost 7 bases, J lost 7 bases, and 16 bases lay in between. The CDR3 nucleotides are TGTGCCAGCTGTGCCTCGTCGAGGACTGAAAAACTGTTTTTT. It encodes CASCASSRTEKLFF.